The 18 T cell receptor beta chains below come from one sample, sequenced in a study of shared clonotypes between healthy human individuals (TCRdb year 2020). Library preparation was by the immunoSEQ multiplex PCR assay. TCRdb re-hosts the immuneACCESS table, in-frame sequences only. Its copies lack some clones; in the studies checked, an unresolved V gene accounts for under half of them, and the cause for the rest is not known. Counted in this sample were 2 million to 2.5 million clones; 85% to 95% of them appeared once. The top ten clonotypes cover roughly 0.36% of the sample. The sample consisted of naive CD4+ T cells from PBMCs. Taken with the paper, the label for cell subset or site translates to: CD45RA+ positively selected. These receptors came from a man between 18 and 29 years old in good health. Some clones in this sample may be carry-over from other donors' samples.

The chain joins TRBV7-3 to TRBJ2-2; D might be TRBD1 (5 bases). The CDR3 spans 15 residues. The V end was cut by 5 bases, the J end by 0 bases, with 10 bases between. CDR1 is SGHTA and CDR2 is FQGTGA in the germline V gene. CDR3 nucleotides: TGTGCCAGCAGCCTCCAGACAGCGAACACCGGGGAGCTGTTTTTT. This translates into CASSLQTANTGELFF. The full variable domain, rest sourced from reference TRBV7-3 and TRBJ2-2, is GAGVSQTPSNKVTEKGKYVELRCDPISGHTALYWYRQSLGQGPEFLIYFQGTGAADDSGLPNDRFFAVRPEGSVSTLKIQRTERGDSAVYLCASSLQTANTGELFFGEGSRLTVL.

The genes are TRBV19 and TRBJ1-5; D gene uncertain. There are 16 residues in the CDR3. V was pared by 7 bases and J by 0 bases, with 16 bases between. Germline assignment: CDR1 LNHDA and CDR2 SQIVND (reference sequence). CDR3 in DNA: TGTGCCAGTAAAATCACAGCTGGCCATAGCAATCAGCCCCAGCATTTT. It encodes CASKITAGHSNQPQHF. The full variable domain, rest sourced from reference TRBV19 and TRBJ1-5, is DGGITQSPKYLFRKEGQNVTLSCEQNLNHDAMYWYRQDPGQGLRLIYYSQIVNDFQKGDIAEGYSVSREKKESFPLTVTSAQKNPTAFYLCASKITAGHSNQPQHFGDGTRLSIL.

Of note for this clone: Other DNA sequences in the same sample also yield this CDR3. The chain employs TRBV5-4 and TRBJ2-1; D is undetermined. Deletions cut 0 bases from V and 5 bases from J, with 6 bases between. Per germline, CDR1 SGHNT and CDR2 YYREEE (reference sequence). The CDR3 totals 13 residues. CDR3 bases: TGTGCCAGCAGCTTGGATCGCGACAATGAGCAGTTCTTC. It translates to CASSLDRDNEQFF.

Comments on this clone: Other DNA sequences in this sample translate to the same CDR3. The chain combines TRBV7-9 with TRBJ1-1, with D perhaps TRBD1 (6 bases). Germline lookup yields CDR1 SEHNR and CDR2 FQNEAQ (reference sequence). V was pared by 5 bases and J by 6 bases, with 13 bases between. This CDR3 spans 13 amino acids. The CDR3 region is CASSLEGGSEAFF. The CDR3 bases are TGTGCCAGCAGCCTTGAGGGGGGCTCTGAAGCTTTCTTT.

With respect to this clone: Different DNA sequences within this sample yield the same CDR3. The CDR3 DNA follows: TGTGCCAGTAGTCCGCGACAGGGGGCCGACACTGAAGCTTTCTTT. Translating it yields CASSPRQGADTEAFF. The V and J genes are TRBV19 and TRBJ1-1; 10 bases are shared with TRBD1. Germline lookup yields CDR1 LNHDA and CDR2 SQIVND (reference sequence). Trimming cost V 5 bases and J 3 bases; bases outside gene matches: 6. The CDR3 totals 15 residues.

The CDR3 loop is CAISESIRDPGPDTQYF. The CDR3 coding sequence is TGTGCCATCAGTGAGTCGATACGGGACCCAGGCCCAGATACGCAGTATTTT. This chain connects TRBV10-3 to TRBJ2-3; D may be TRBD1 or TRBD2 (5 bases each). The CDR3 length is 17 residues. V was shortened by 0 bases and J by 4 bases, with 17 bases between the two germline ends. Per the germline V gene, CDR1 is ENHRY and CDR2 is SYGVKD.

This clone was seen a single time. The chain couples TRBV28 to TRBJ2-7; possibly TRBD1 for D (6 bases). The CDR3 runs to 14 residues. V lost 6 bases and J lost 0, with 12 bases in between. Germline-derived CDR1 and CDR2 are MDHEN and SYDVKM. The CDR3 nucleotides read TGTGCCAGCAGGCAGACAGGTAACTCCTACGAGCAGTACTTC. Amino acid sequence: CASRQTGNSYEQYF. The entire variable domain, with the rest obtained from reference TRBV28 and TRBJ2-7, is as follows: DVKVTQSSRYLVKRTGEKVFLECVQDMDHENMFWYRQDPGLGLRLIYFSYDVKMKEKGDIPEGYSVSREKKERFSLILESASTNQTSMYLCASRQTGNSYEQYFGPGTRLTVT.

This sequence joins TRBV6-5 and TRBJ1-2, with a possible D match to TRBD1 (5 bases). This CDR3 has 13 residues. The germline gives CDR1 MNHEY, CDR2 SVGAGI. V was pared by 6 bases and J by 2 bases, with 10 bases between. Here the CDR3 DNA reads TGTGCCAGCAGCCGACAGAAAAACTATGGCTACACCTTC. It codes for CASSRQKNYGYTF.

The chain links TRBV19 to TRBJ1-4, with no clear D. Looked up from germline, CDR1 is LNHDA and CDR2 is SQIVND (reference sequence). The CDR3 loop spans 15 amino acids. V lost 0 bases and J 6 bases, leaving 11 bases between the germline ends. CDR3 sequence reads: CASSIERRWDEKLFF. The CDR3 DNA is TGTGCCAGTAGTATAGAAAGGAGATGGGATGAAAAACTGTTTTTT.

This rearrangement joins TRBV6-5 to TRBJ1-3; possible D gene TRBD1, 5 bases. Germline assignment: CDR1 MNHEY and CDR2 SVGAGI. The V and J ends lost 0 bases and 0 bases respectively, with 6 bases between them. CDR3 length: 15 residues. The CDR3 region is CASSYSGVSGNTIYF. The CDR3 coding sequence is TGTGCCAGCAGTTACTCGGGGGTCTCTGGAAACACCATATATTTT.

This chain uses TRBV5-1 with TRBJ1-4; possibly TRBD1 for D (6 bases). Germline CDR1 is SGHRS and CDR2 is YFSETQ. The CDR3 has 16 amino acids. Trimming shortened V by 4 bases and J by 4 bases, and 17 bases separated the two germline ends. The CDR3 bases are TGCGCCAGCAGCGCGGTTCGGGGACAAGATAATGAAAAACTGTTTTTT. Protein sequence: CASSAVRGQDNEKLFF. Full variable domain (outside the CDR3, taken from reference TRBV5-1 and TRBJ1-4): KAGVTQTPRYLIKTRGQQVTLSCSPISGHRSVSWYQQTPGQGLQFLFEYFSETQRNKGNFPGRFSGRQFSNSRSEMNVSTLELGDSALYLCASSAVRGQDNEKLFFGSGTQLSVL.

This clone is a singleton in its sample. This chain links TRBV9 with TRBJ2-1; perhaps TRBD1 as D (5 bases). Trimming took off 4 bases at V and 10 bases at J, with 18 bases between the two ends. Looked up from germline, CDR1 is SGDLS and CDR2 is YYNGEE. The CDR3 totals 14 residues. CDR3 region: CASSTRVEWGEQFF. CDR3 nucleotides: TGTGCCAGCAGCACCCGCGTAGAGTGGGGCGAGCAGTTCTTC.

Details on this clone: Other DNA sequences in this specimen translate into the identical CDR3. The V gene is TRBV28, the J gene TRBJ1-1; 8 bases match TRBD1. J gave up 4 bases and V 4 bases, and 8 bases lay outside the gene matches. Germline loops: CDR1 MDHEN, CDR2 SYDVKM. The CDR3 covers 15 residues. The CDR3 protein is CASSSAGTGGTEAFF. The CDR3, as DNA: TGTGCCAGCAGTTCCGCCGGGACAGGCGGCACTGAAGCTTTCTTT.

The chain is built from TRBV28 and TRBJ1-2; D remains ambiguous. The CDR3 has 17 amino acids. Germline CDR1 and CDR2: MDHEN and SYDVKM. V lost 7 bases and J lost 0, with 21 bases in between. In DNA, the CDR3 is TGTGCCAGCACCCTCTCCCCATGGAGGGATTCTAACTATGGCTACACCTTC. Its protein product is CASTLSPWRDSNYGYTF.

The chain recombines TRBV19 with TRBJ1-5, with 9 bases lining up with TRBD1. The CDR3 is 15 amino acids. Trimming cost V 5 bases and J 2 bases; bases outside gene matches: 4. Germline CDR1 LNHDA, CDR2 SQIVND (reference sequence). The CDR3 here is CASSRTGEGNQPQHF. Here the CDR3 DNA reads TGTGCCAGTAGTCGGACAGGGGAAGGCAATCAGCCCCAGCATTTT.

The chain is built from TRBV5-1 and TRBJ1-3; perhaps TRBD1 as D (5 bases). V shed 2 bases and J shed 0 bases, with 9 bases lying between them. Germline values: CDR1 SGHRS, CDR2 YFSETQ. The CDR3 extends over 15 amino acids. The CDR3 protein is CASSFWGTSGNTIYF. The CDR3 nucleotides are TGCGCCAGCAGCTTTTGGGGGACCTCTGGAAACACCATATATTTT.

The chain recombines TRBV6-1 with TRBJ1-1; D possibly corresponds to TRBD1 (6 bases). The CDR3 totals 15 residues. CDR1 and CDR2 (germline): MNHNS, SASEGT. Trimming shortened V by 6 bases and J by 1 base, and 15 bases separated the two germline ends. For the CDR3, the DNA is TGTGCCAGCAGGCTAGGGGGAGGGTCGAACACTGAAGCTTTCTTT. Translating gives CASRLGGGSNTEAFF.

V gene TRBV28 combines with J gene TRBJ1-5; 11 nucleotides align to TRBD1. This CDR3 contains 17 residues. The V segment lost 7 bases and the J segment 2 bases; nucleotides outside the gene matches: 10. Looked up from germline, CDR1 is MDHEN and CDR2 is SYDVKM. In DNA, the CDR3 is TGTGCCAGCATCACCGGGACAGGGGGTTGGGGCAATCAGCCCCAGCATTTT. Amino acid sequence: CASITGTGGWGNQPQHF.